The source of this T cell receptor beta chain is a study of identifying expanded T cells in peripheral blood. Using immunoSEQ multiplex PCR, the repertoire was profiled, and TCRdb retains in-frame clones only, with some absent. The sample has some 100,000 clones, about 87% seen once. During the collection period, no donor immune events like infections were recorded. CDR3 length: 14 residues. Germline CDR1 is KGHSH and CDR2 is LQKENI. Trimming removed 2 bases from V and 0 bases from J, with 4 bases in between. J is TRBJ1-4 and V is TRBV18, with D hard to call. Material: blood. This TCR was sampled from a person aged 18 to 70 in good health. CDR3 in amino acids: CASSPTATNEKLFF. In nucleotides, the CDR3 is TGTGCCAGCTCACCAACTGCAACTAATGAAAAACTGTTTTTT.